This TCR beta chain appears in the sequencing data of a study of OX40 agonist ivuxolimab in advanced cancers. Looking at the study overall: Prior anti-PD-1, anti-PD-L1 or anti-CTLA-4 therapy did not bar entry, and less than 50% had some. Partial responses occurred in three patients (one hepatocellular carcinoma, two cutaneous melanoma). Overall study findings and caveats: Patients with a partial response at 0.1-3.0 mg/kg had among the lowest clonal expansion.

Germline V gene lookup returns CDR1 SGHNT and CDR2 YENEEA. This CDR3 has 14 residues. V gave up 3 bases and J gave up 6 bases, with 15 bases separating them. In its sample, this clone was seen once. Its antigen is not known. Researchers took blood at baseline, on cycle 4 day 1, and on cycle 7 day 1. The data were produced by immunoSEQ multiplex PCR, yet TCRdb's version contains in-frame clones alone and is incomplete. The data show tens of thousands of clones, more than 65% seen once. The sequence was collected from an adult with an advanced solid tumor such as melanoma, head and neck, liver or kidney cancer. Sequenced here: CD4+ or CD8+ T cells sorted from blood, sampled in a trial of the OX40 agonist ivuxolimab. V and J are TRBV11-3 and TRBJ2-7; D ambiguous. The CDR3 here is CASSFDYPVGEQYF. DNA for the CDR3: TGTGCCAGCAGCTTTGATTACCCGGTGGGCGAGCAGTACTTC.